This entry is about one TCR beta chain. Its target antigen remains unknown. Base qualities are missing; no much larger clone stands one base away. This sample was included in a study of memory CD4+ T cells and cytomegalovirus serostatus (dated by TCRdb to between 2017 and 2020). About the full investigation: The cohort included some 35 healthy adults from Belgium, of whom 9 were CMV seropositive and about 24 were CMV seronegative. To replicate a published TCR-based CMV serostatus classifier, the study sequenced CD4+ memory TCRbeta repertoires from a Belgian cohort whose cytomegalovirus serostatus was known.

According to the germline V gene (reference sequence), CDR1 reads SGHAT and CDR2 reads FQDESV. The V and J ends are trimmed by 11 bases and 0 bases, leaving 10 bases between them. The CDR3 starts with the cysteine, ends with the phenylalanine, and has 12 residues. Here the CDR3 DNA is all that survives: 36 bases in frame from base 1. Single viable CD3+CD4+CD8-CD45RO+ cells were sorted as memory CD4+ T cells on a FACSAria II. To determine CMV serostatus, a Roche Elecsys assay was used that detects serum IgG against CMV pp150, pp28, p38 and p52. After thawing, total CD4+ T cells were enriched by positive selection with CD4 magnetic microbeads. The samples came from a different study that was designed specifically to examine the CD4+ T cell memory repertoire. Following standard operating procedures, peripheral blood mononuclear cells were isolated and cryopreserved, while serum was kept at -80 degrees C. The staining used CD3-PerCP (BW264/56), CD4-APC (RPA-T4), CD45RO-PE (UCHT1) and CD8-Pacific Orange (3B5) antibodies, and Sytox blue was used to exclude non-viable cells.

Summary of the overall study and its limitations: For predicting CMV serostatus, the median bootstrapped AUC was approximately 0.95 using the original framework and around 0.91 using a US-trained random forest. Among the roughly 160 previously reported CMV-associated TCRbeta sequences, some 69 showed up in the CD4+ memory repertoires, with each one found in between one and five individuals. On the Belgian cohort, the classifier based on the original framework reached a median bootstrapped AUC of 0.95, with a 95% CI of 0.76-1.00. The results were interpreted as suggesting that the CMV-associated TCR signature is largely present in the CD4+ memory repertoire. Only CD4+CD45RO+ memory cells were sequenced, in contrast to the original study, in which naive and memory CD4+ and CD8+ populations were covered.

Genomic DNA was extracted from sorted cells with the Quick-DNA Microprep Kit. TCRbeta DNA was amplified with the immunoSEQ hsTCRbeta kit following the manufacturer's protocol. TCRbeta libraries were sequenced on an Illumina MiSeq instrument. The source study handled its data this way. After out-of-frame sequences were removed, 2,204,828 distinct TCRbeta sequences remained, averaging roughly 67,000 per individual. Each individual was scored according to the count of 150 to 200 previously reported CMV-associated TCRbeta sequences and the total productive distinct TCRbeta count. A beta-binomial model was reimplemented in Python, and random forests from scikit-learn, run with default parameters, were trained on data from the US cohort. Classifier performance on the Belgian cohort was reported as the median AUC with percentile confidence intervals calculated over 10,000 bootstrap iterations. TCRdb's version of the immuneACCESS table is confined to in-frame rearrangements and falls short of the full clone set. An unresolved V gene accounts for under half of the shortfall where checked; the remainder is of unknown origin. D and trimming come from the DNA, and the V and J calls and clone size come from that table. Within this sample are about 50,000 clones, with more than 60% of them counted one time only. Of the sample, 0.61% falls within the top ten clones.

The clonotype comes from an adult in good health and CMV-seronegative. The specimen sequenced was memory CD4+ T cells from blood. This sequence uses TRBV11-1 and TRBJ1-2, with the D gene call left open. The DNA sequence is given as TGTGCCTCCTCACAGACTAACTATGGCTACACCTTC. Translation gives CASSQTNYGYTF.